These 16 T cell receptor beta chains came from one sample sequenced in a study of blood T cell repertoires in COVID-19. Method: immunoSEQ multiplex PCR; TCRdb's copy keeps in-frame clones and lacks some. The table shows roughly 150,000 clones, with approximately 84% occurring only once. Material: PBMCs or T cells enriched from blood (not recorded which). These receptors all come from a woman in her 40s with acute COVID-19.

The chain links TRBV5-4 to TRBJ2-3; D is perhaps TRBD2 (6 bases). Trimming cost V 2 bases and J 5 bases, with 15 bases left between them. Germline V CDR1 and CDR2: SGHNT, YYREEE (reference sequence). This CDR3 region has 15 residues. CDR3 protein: CASSFSGPGVDTQYF. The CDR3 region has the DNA TGTGCCAGCAGCTTTAGCGGCCCGGGAGTAGATACGCAGTATTTT.

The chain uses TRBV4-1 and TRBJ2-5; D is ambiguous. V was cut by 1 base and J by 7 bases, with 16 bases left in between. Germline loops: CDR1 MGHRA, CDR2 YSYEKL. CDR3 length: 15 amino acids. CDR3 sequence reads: CASSQVLVPPVTQYF. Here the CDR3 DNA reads TGCGCCAGCAGCCAAGTATTGGTCCCTCCAGTGACCCAGTACTTC.

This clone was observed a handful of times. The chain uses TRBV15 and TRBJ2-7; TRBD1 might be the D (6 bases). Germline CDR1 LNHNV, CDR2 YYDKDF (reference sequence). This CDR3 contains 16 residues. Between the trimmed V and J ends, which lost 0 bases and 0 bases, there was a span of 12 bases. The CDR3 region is CATSRDGRTASYEQYF. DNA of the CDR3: TGTGCCACCAGCAGAGATGGCCGGACAGCCTCCTACGAGCAGTACTTC. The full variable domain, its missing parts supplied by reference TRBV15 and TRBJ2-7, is DAMVIQNPRYQVTQFGKPVTLSCSQTLNHNVMYWYQQKSSQAPKLLFHYYDKDFNNEADTPDNFQSRRPNTSFCFLDIRSPGLGDTAMYLCATSRDGRTASYEQYFGPGTRLTVT.

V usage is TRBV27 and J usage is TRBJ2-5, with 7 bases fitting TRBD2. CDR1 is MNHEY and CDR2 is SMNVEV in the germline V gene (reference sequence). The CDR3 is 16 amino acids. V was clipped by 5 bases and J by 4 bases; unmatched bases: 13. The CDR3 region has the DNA TGTGCCAGCAGTGGGGGGTACGGGCGGGAGTTAGAGACCCAGTACTTC. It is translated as CASSGGYGRELETQYF.

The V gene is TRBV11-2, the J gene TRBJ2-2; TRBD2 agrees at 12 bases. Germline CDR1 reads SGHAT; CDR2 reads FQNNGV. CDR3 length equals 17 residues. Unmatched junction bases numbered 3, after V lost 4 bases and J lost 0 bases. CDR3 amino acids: CASSYRTSGTNTGELFF. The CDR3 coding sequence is TGTGCCAGCAGCTACCGGACTAGCGGGACGAACACCGGGGAGCTGTTTTTT.

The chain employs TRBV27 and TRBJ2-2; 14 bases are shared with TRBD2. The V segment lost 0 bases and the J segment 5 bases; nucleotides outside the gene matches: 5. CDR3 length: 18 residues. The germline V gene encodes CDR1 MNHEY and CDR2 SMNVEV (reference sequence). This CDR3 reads CASSLSWTSGRRTGELFF. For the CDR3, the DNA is TGTGCCAGCAGTTTATCCTGGACTAGCGGGAGGAGGACCGGGGAGCTGTTTTTT.

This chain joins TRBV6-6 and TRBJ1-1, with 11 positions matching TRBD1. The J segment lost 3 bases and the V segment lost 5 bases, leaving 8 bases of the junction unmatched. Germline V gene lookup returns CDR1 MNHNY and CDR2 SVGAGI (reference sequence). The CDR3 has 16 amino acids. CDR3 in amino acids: CASSPGTGGFHTEAFF. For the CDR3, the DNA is TGTGCCAGCAGTCCCGGGACAGGGGGGTTTCACACTGAAGCTTTCTTT.

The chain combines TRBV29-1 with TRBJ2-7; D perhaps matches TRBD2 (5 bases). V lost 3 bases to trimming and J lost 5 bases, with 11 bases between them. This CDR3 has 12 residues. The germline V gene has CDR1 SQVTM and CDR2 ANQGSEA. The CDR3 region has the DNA TGCAGCGTTGAGGCTAGCCCAAACGAGCAGTACTTC. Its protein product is CSVEASPNEQYF.

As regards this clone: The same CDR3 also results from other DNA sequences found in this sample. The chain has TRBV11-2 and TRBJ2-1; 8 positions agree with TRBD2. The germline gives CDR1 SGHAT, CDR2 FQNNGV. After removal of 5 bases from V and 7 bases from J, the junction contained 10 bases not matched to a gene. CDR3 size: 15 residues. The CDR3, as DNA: TGTGCCAGCAGCCTCAAAAGCGGGAGAGGAAATGAGCAGTTCTTC. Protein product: CASSLKSGRGNEQFF.

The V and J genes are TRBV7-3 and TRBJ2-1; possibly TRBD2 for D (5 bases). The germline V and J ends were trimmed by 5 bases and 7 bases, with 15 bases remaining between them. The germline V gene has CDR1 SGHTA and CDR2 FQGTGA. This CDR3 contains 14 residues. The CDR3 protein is CASSLSGGLNEQFF. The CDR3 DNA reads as TGTGCCAGCAGCCTCTCGGGCGGACTGAATGAGCAGTTCTTC.

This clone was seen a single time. CDR3 region: CASSVGSSGEQFF. CDR3 in DNA: TGTGCCAGCAGCGTAGGGAGCTCCGGTGAGCAGTTCTTC. The rearrangement joins TRBV9 to TRBJ2-1; no clear D. The CDR3 contains 13 residues. The V end was cut by 0 bases, the J end by 9 bases, with 10 bases between. The germline gives CDR1 SGDLS, CDR2 YYNGEE.

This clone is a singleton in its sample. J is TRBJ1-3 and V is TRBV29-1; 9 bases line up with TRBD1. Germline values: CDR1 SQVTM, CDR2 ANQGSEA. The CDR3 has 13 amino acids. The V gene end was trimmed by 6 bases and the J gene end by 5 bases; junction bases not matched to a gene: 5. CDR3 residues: CSVEGQGRNTIYF. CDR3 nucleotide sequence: TGCAGCGTCGAGGGACAGGGCCGAAACACCATATATTTT.

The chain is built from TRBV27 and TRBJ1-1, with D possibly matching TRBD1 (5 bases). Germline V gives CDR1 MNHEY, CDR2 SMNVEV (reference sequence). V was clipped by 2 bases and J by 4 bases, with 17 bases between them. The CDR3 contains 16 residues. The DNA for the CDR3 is TGTGCCAGCAGTTTAATTCGGCAGGGTAAGGGCACTGAAGCTTTCTTT. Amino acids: CASSLIRQGKGTEAFF.

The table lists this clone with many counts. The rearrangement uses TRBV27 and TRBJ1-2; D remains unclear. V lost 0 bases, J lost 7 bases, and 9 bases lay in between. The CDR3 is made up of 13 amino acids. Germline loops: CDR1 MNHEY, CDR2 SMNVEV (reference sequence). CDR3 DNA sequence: TGTGCCAGCAGTTTATCATCCCAGTCTGGCTACACCTTC. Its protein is CASSLSSQSGYTF.

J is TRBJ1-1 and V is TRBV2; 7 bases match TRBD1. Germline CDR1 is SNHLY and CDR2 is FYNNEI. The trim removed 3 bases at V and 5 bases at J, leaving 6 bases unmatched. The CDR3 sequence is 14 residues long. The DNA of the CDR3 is TGTGCCAGCAGTGAGGAGGGGGCATATACTGAAGCTTTCTTT. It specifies CASSEEGAYTEAFF. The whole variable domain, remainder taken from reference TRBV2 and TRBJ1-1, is EPEVTQTPSHQVTQMGQEVILRCVPISNHLYFYWYRQILGQKVEFLVSFYNNEISEKSEIFDDQFSVERPDGSNFTLKIRSTKLEDSAMYFCASSEEGAYTEAFFGQGTRLTVV.

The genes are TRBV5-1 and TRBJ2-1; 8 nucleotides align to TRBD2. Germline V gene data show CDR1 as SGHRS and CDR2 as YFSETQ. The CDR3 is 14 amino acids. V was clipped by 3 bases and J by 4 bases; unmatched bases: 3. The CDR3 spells CASSYGLAYNEQFF. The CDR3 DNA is TGCGCCAGCAGCTATGGACTAGCATACAATGAGCAGTTCTTC.